The rows below give T cell receptor beta chains drawn from one sample of a study of blood T cell repertoires in COVID-19. The table came from immunoSEQ multiplex PCR; TCRdb's copy has only in-frame clones and leaves some out. The data contain 25,000 to 30,000 clones, roughly 80% of them seen just once; the ten biggest clones take up under 2%. The specimen sequenced was peripheral blood. These receptors originate from an elderly man with active or convalescent COVID-19. The CDR3 runs from the conserved cysteine through the conserved F or W. D genes are given only for firm matches. Rows may omit the clone size; those that give it use once, few, many or a size class.

D,J,V,size,CDR3,DNA
.,TRBJ2-7,TRBV28,.,CASSKDGTTSSNF,TGTGCCAGCAGCAAAGACGGCACTACGAGCAGTAACTTC
TRBD2,TRBJ2-1,TRBV5-1,.,CASRTASGRAEQFF,TGCGCCAGCAGGACAGCTAGCGGGAGGGCGGAGCAGTTCTTC
TRBD1,TRBJ2-7,TRBV5-1,.,CASSLSGQYEQYF,TGCGCCAGCAGCCTGTCGGGACAGTACGAGCAGTACTTC
.,TRBJ2-1,TRBV11-2,.,CASSLATYNEQFF,TGTGCCAGCAGCTTAGCCACATACAATGAGCAGTTCTTC
TRBD2,TRBJ2-2,TRBV4-1,.,CASSQDREGLNTGELFF,TGCGCCAGCAGCCAAGATAGGGAGGGACTGAACACCGGGGAGCTGTTTTTT
.,TRBJ2-7,TRBV28,.,CASSSDSPYEQYF,TGTGCCAGCAGTTCGGACAGCCCCTACGAGCAGTACTTC
TRBD1,TRBJ2-1,TRBV3-1/TRBV3-2,.,CASSQGHRTGGPEQFF,TGTGCCAGCAGCCAGGGGCACCGGACAGGGGGCCCTGAGCAGTTCTTC
.,TRBJ1-2,TRBV4-1,.,CASSRAGANYGYTF,TGCGCCAGCAGCCGGGCAGGGGCGAACTATGGCTACACCTTC
TRBD1,TRBJ1-3,TRBV9,.,CASSPTGGLSGNTIYF,TGTGCCAGCAGCCCGACAGGGGGGTTGTCTGGAAACACCATATATTTT
.,TRBJ2-2,TRBV28,.,CAGGIANTGELFF,TGTGCCGGAGGGATCGCGAACACCGGGGAGCTGTTTTTT
.,TRBJ2-5,TRBV15,.,CATSVSGRGVQETQYF,TGTGCCACCAGCGTTAGCGGACGTGGAGTACAAGAGACCCAGTACTTC
.,TRBJ2-7,TRBV5-6,.,CASSLDLGSGYEQYF,TGTGCCAGCAGCTTGGATCTCGGATCGGGCTACGAGCAGTACTTC
TRBD1,TRBJ2-5,TRBV11-2,.,CASSQMGQVGKTQYF,TGTGCCAGCAGCCAAATGGGACAGGTGGGGAAGACCCAGTACTTC
.,TRBJ2-3,TRBV7-8,.,CASSLLRVADTQYF,TGTGCCAGCAGCTTATTGCGGGTAGCAGATACGCAGTATTTT
.,TRBJ2-2,TRBV6-1,.,CATRQAANTGELFF,TGTGCCACGCGACAGGCCGCGAACACCGGGGAGCTGTTTTTT
TRBD2,TRBJ2-7,TRBV4-2,.,CASSQNPSGSGEQYF,TGTGCCAGCAGCCAGAACCCTAGCGGGAGTGGTGAGCAGTACTTC
.,TRBJ1-5,TRBV5-4,once,CASSFSGSNQPQHF,TGTGCCAGCAGCTTCTCTGGCAGCAATCAGCCCCAGCATTTT
.,TRBJ2-1,TRBV7-2,.,CASRSGQAYNEQFF,TGTGCCAGCAGAAGCGGGCAGGCCTACAATGAGCAGTTCTTC
.,TRBJ1-2,TRBV6-5,.,CASSYAGDGYTF,TGTGCCAGCAGTTACGCAGGGGATGGCTACACCTTC
.,TRBJ1-2,TRBV28,.,CASTFHGRGANYGYTF,TGTGCCAGCACCTTTCATGGTCGCGGGGCTAACTATGGCTACACCTTC
.,TRBJ2-6,TRBV16,.,CASTSGVAGANVLTF,TGTGCCAGCACCTCCGGGGTAGCTGGGGCCAACGTCCTGACTTTC
TRBD2,TRBJ2-1,TRBV4-1,.,CASSQGGGNYNEQFF,TGCGCCAGCTCGCAGGGCGGGGGAAACTACAATGAGCAGTTCTTC
.,TRBJ1-5,TRBV3-1/TRBV3-2,.,CASSQGGVGNQPQHF,TGTGCCAGCAGCCAAGGGGGGGTGGGCAATCAGCCCCAGCATTTT
.,TRBJ1-1,TRBV7-2,.,CASTLGRVDTEAFF,TGTGCCAGCACCTTAGGGAGGGTGGACACTGAAGCTTTCTTT
TRBD1,TRBJ1-1,TRBV5-4,.,CASSLWTGGTEAFF,TGTGCCAGCAGCCTGTGGACAGGGGGGACTGAAGCTTTCTTT
.,TRBJ1-1,TRBV18,.,CASSPRTAEAFF,TGTGCCAGCTCACCAAGAACAGCTGAAGCTTTCTTT